This T cell receptor (beta chain) was captured in a study of blood T cell repertoires in COVID-19. Across the whole study: The United States, Italy and Spain supplied acute and convalescent COVID-19 samples.

The germline V gene has CDR1 SGHRS and CDR2 YFSETQ. The CDR3 has 15 amino acids. V lost 2 bases and J lost 7, with 13 bases in between. The method was immunoSEQ multiplex PCR; TCRdb's version includes in-frame clones alone and lacks a portion of them. The sample has roughly 280,000 clones; about 90% are singletons. Enrollment of patients from Seattle took place during active infection, with longitudinal follow-up. Source material: peripheral blood. This clonotype was obtained from a woman aged 25-40 years with COVID-19, enrolled during active disease. This rearrangement joins TRBV5-1 to TRBJ1-6, with D tentatively TRBD1 (6 bases). CDR3 coding DNA: TGCGCCAGCAGCTTAGCAGGGGCCTCCAATTCACCCCTCCACTTT. Translation: CASSLAGASNSPLHF.